The 22 T cell receptor beta chains below come from one sample, sequenced in a study of post-analysis software for immune sequencing data. Study-wide findings and caveats: Higher frequency in patients than in controls was seen for about five TRBV segments, with TRBV5-6, TRBV5-1 and TRBV20-1 among them.

The TCR beta cDNA libraries carried unique molecular identifiers. MiXCR was run by TCRdb on the PCR reads, yielding one entry per CDR3 protein. The sample has about 200,000 distinct CDR3 sequences; over 25% are singletons. The antigens for these receptors are not known. The material sequenced was blood. The receptor set was obtained from a girl aged 2-17 years with multiple sclerosis.

This clonotype was counted only a few times. The chain links TRBV7-9 to TRBJ2-7; unclear D gene. V was cut by 1 base and J by 1 base, with 11 bases left in between. Germline CDR1 SEHNR, CDR2 FQNEAQ (reference sequence). The CDR3 consists of 15 residues. The CDR3 is CASSLGFDTSYEQYF. The DNA of the CDR3 is TGTGCCAGCAGCTTAGGTTTCGACACATCCTACGAGCAGTACTTC.

Note on this clonotype: The junction does not match germline at one end; this may be a read error. The V and J genes are TRBV5-1 and TRBJ1-5; D remains unclear. Germline CDR1 reads SGHRS; CDR2 reads YFSETQ. The CDR3 runs to 13 residues. The CDR3 spells CANSRALNQPQHF. In DNA, the CDR3 is TGCGCCAACAGCCGGGCCCTTAATCAGCCCCAGCATTTT.

A word on this clonotype: A much larger clone differs by one base, so this may be a read error. Here the CDR3 DNA reads TGCGCCAGCAGCCCGGGACTAGCGACGTGGCAGGACTTC. Its protein product is CASSPGLATWQDF. This chain links TRBV5-1 with TRBJ2-7; TRBD2 agrees at 10 bases. CDR3 length: 13 amino acids. Germline V gene data show CDR1 as SGHRS and CDR2 as YFSETQ.

Notes on this clonotype: A read error is possible here, since a much larger clone lies one base away. This chain links TRBV4-1 with TRBJ2-7; D might be TRBD2 (6 bases). The CDR3 spans 14 residues. Germline values: CDR1 MGHRA, CDR2 YSYEKL. Trimming took off 2 bases at V and 8 bases at J, with 16 bases between the two ends. CDR3 region: CASSQPRGGGQQYF. The DNA of the CDR3 is TGCGCCAGCAGCCAACCCCGGGGAGGCGGCCAGCAGTACTTC.

There are a few counts of this clonotype. Mismatch with germline at one junction end may stem from a read error. V and J are TRBV7-2 and TRBJ2-2, with D unclear. The germline gives CDR1 SGHTA, CDR2 FQGNSA. This CDR3 has 14 residues. CDR3 sequence reads: CAGSLHVNTGELFF. The CDR3 region has the DNA TGTGCCGGCAGCTTACACGTGAACACCGGGGAGCTGTTTTTT.

This clonotype appeared many times. CDR3 loop: CSAAGQGSYGYTF. DNA of the CDR3: TGCAGCGCCGCCGGACAGGGGTCCTATGGCTACACCTTC. This sequence joins TRBV29-1 and TRBJ1-2; TRBD1 matches at 9 bases. V dropped 7 bases and J dropped 4; count of bases not matched to a gene: 7. Germline V gene data show CDR1 as SQVTM and CDR2 as ANQGSEA. The CDR3 is made up of 13 amino acids.

Ten or more counts support this clonotype. CDR3 nucleotides: TGTGCCAGCACCCTCGGGACTAGCGCGGCCAATGAGCAGTTCTTC. It translates to CASTLGTSAANEQFF. The gene calls are TRBV6-6 and TRBJ2-1; 10 bases are shared with TRBD2. J was trimmed by 6 bases and V by 7 bases; bases with no gene match: 9. The germline V gene encodes CDR1 MNHNY and CDR2 SVGAGI (reference sequence). The CDR3 sequence is 15 residues long.

This clonotype came up a few times. The chain is built from TRBV5-4 and TRBJ2-7; 7 bases are a match to TRBD2. The CDR3 sequence is 13 residues long. V was pared by 4 bases and J by 5 bases, with 6 bases of the junction left unmatched. Per germline, CDR1 SGHNT and CDR2 YYREEE (reference sequence). The CDR3 sequence: CASSVRLAHEQYF. Written as DNA, the CDR3 is TGTGCCAGCAGCGTAAGACTAGCCCACGAGCAGTACTTC.

This rearrangement joins TRBV5-1 to TRBJ1-2, with a weak D call TRBD1 (6 bases). The CDR3 is 14 amino acids. Germline values: CDR1 SGHRS, CDR2 YFSETQ. V gave up 0 bases and J gave up 8 bases, with 14 bases separating them. CDR3 loop: CASSLEAGAWGYTF. The CDR3 DNA follows: TGCGCCAGCAGCTTGGAGGCGGGGGCTTGGGGCTACACCTTC. Full variable domain (remainder filled in from reference TRBV5-1 and TRBJ1-2): KAGVTQTPRYLIKTRGQQVTLSCSPISGHRSVSWYQQTPGQGLQFLFEYFSETQRNKGNFPGRFSGRQFSNSRSEMNVSTLELGDSALYLCASSLEAGAWGYTFGSGTRLTVV.

About this clonotype: A read error is possible here, since a much larger clone lies one base away. V gene TRBV29-1 combines with J gene TRBJ2-1; D gene uncertain. The CDR3 sequence is 13 residues long. Trimming removed 1 base at V and 8 bases at J, with 12 bases between. Germline V gene sequence: CDR1 SQVTM, CDR2 ANQGSEA. CDR3 sequence (DNA): TGCAGCGTTGAAGGGTCGGTGGCTGATGAGCAGTTCTTC. As protein: CSVEGSVADEQFF.

This clonotype was observed at least ten times. The gene calls are TRBV2 and TRBJ1-2; 9 nucleotides align to TRBD1. The CDR3 has 14 amino acids. With V trimmed by 7 bases and J by 5 bases, 8 bases remained unmatched. Germline assignment: CDR1 SNHLY and CDR2 FYNNEI. For the CDR3, the DNA is TGTGCCAGCACAGCACAGGGGGCTATGTATGGCTACACCTTC. This translates into CASTAQGAMYGYTF.

The V call is TRBV5-4, the J call TRBJ2-3; TRBD2 agrees at 10 bases. J was trimmed by 4 bases and V by 4 bases; bases with no gene match: 9. This CDR3 has 16 residues. Germline V gene sequence: CDR1 SGHNT, CDR2 YYREEE (reference sequence). DNA of the CDR3: TGTGCCAGCAGCCTATATAGCGGGGGGAGGGCAGATACGCAGTATTTT. This translates into CASSLYSGGRADTQYF.

This clonotype was counted ten times or more. The V and J genes are TRBV4-2 and TRBJ2-1; the D is unclear. The germline V gene has CDR1 LGHNA and CDR2 YNFKEQ. CDR3 length equals 15 residues. V lost 0 bases and J 2 bases, leaving 8 bases between the germline ends. The CDR3 nucleotides are TGTGCCAGCAGCCAAGATGGCTACACCTACAATGAGCAGTTCTTC. Its translation is CASSQDGYTYNEQFF.

With regard to this clonotype: A read error may account for a junction end that differs from germline. The chain employs TRBV29-1 and TRBJ2-2, with TRBD2 identical over 10 bases. From germline, CDR1 is SQVTM and CDR2 ANQGSEA. This CDR3 is 17 amino acids long. CDR3 region: CNVESGSGRAVTGELFF. In DNA, the CDR3 is TGCAACGTTGAATCTGGCAGCGGGAGGGCCGTCACCGGGGAGCTGTTTTTT.

On this clonotype: This may stem from a read error, because a much larger clone lies one nucleotide away. This chain links TRBV2 with TRBJ2-1; possible D gene TRBD2, 6 bases. Germline V lookup: CDR1 SNHLY, CDR2 FYNNEI. This CDR3 is built from 13 residues. Trimming removed 6 bases at V and 13 bases at J, with 19 bases between. The DNA for the CDR3 is TGTGCCAGCAGAGACTGGTCGGGGGAGACCCAGTTCTTC. Protein sequence: CASRDWSGETQFF.

This clonotype appeared a single time. A much more abundant neighbour one base away suggests this may be a read error. The chain recombines TRBV5-1 with TRBJ2-1; D gene unclear. V gave up 4 bases and J gave up 11 bases, with 16 bases separating them. The CDR3 extends over 13 amino acids. Germline V lookup: CDR1 SGHRS, CDR2 YFSETQ. This CDR3 is CASSEPPAGKQFF. CDR3 bases: TGCGCCAGCAGCGAGCCCCCGGCTGGTAAGCAGTTCTTC.

This sequence joins TRBV6-1 and TRBJ1-2; D is undetermined. Germline V gene lookup returns CDR1 MNHNS and CDR2 SASEGT. CDR3 length: 13 residues. Trimming took 3 bases from V and 8 from J, leaving 13 bases between them. CDR3 residues: CASSEAGPQGYTF. DNA of the CDR3: TGTGCCAGCAGTGAGGCCGGTCCTCAGGGCTACACCTTC.

The table lists this clonotype with a few counts. The chain recombines TRBV6-4 with TRBJ1-2; 7 bases map to TRBD1. Losses at the gene ends were 7 bases for V and 1 base for J; bases not matched to a gene: 18. The CDR3 length is 18 residues. Germline values: CDR1 MRHNA, CDR2 SNTAGT. CDR3 region: CASNDLVDRDSNNYGYTF. DNA for the CDR3: TGTGCCAGCAACGACCTAGTGGACCGGGACAGTAATAACTATGGCTACACCTTC.

As regards this clonotype: A read error is possible here, since a much larger clone lies one base away. The CDR3 loop reads CASSARTGPGCTF. In DNA form, the CDR3 reads TGTGCCAGCAGCGCTCGGACAGGGCCTGGCTGCACCTTC. The chain combines TRBV9 with TRBJ1-2; 8 bases agree with TRBD1. The CDR3 consists of 13 residues. Germline V lookup: CDR1 SGDLS, CDR2 YYNGEE.

This clonotype has a count of ten or more. The chain carries TRBV29-1 and TRBJ2-5; tentatively, D is TRBD2 (7 bases). V lost 6 bases to trimming and J lost 4 bases, with 15 bases between them. The CDR3 is 13 amino acids. The germline gives CDR1 SQVTM, CDR2 ANQGSEA. CDR3 loop: CSVHPGGPETQYF. The CDR3 coding sequence is TGCAGCGTCCACCCCGGGGGGCCAGAGACCCAGTACTTC.

This clonotype was detected ten times or more. The gene calls are TRBV7-8 and TRBJ2-7, with 9 bases matching TRBD1. The germline gives CDR1 SGHVS, CDR2 FQNEAQ. The CDR3 consists of 18 residues. Trimming removed 0 bases from V and 1 base from J; junction bases left unmatched: 10. As DNA, the CDR3 is TGTGCCAGCAGCTTAGCGCCTATTGGGACAGGGACTTCCTACGAGCAGTACTTC. This codes for CASSLAPIGTGTSYEQYF.

This clonotype came up a few times. The V call is TRBV3-1, the J call TRBJ2-7, with 9 positions matching TRBD2. The V and J ends lost 3 bases and 5 bases, in that order; junction bases with no gene match: 5. This CDR3 spans 14 amino acids. Germline V gene lookup returns CDR1 LGHDT and CDR2 YNNKEL (reference sequence). The CDR3 sequence: CASSHSGRKDEQYF. The CDR3 nucleotides read TGTGCCAGCAGCCACAGCGGGAGGAAGGACGAGCAGTACTTC.